These T cell receptor beta chains were read from a single sample in a study of cytomegalovirus exposure and HLA in healthy donors. Measured with immunoSEQ multiplex PCR; TCRdb has only the in-frame clones, and not every one. The sample comprises around 90,000 clones, around 60% of which are singletons, and 2% to 2.5% rests with the top ten. Sequenced input: PBMCs. The receptor source for this set is a human donor in good health. Both conserved end residues are part of each CDR3. D genes are given only for firm matches. Rows give clone size only sometimes, using once, few, many, or a class for an expanded clone.

J gene: TRBJ2-4
clone size: once
D gene: TRBD2
V gene: TRBV9
CDR3 protein: CASSDRAGRAKNIQYF
CDR3 DNA: TGTGCCAGCAGCGACCGAGCGGGGCGGGCCAAAAACATTCAGTACTTC

J gene: TRBJ1-2
clone size: NA
D gene: TRBD1
V gene: TRBV9
CDR3 protein: CASSTETGNYGYTF
CDR3 DNA: TGTGCCAGCAGCACCGAGACAGGGAACTATGGCTACACCTTC

J gene: TRBJ1-1
clone size: NA
D gene: NA
V gene: TRBV9
CDR3 protein: CASSVRSNTEAFF
CDR3 DNA: TGTGCCAGCAGCGTGAGGTCAAACACTGAAGCTTTCTTT

J gene: TRBJ2-1
clone size: NA
D gene: TRBD1
V gene: TRBV7-3
CDR3 protein: CASSLSGDRALNEQFF
CDR3 DNA: TGTGCCAGCAGCTTATCCGGGGACAGGGCTCTCAATGAGCAGTTCTTC

J gene: TRBJ2-4
clone size: NA
D gene: TRBD1
V gene: TRBV7-3
CDR3 protein: CASSLSSGTGEKNIQYF
CDR3 DNA: TGTGCCAGCAGCTTAAGCTCCGGGACAGGGGAAAAAAACATTCAGTACTTC

J gene: TRBJ1-1
clone size: NA
D gene: NA
V gene: TRBV7-3
CDR3 protein: CASSAAGTVEAFF
CDR3 DNA: TGTGCCAGCAGCGCTGCAGGGACTGTTGAAGCTTTCTTT

J gene: TRBJ1-3
clone size: NA
D gene: NA
V gene: TRBV25-1
CDR3 protein: CASPPGREEGNTIYF
CDR3 DNA: TGTGCCAGCCCCCCGGGGAGGGAGGAGGGAAACACCATATATTTT

J gene: TRBJ2-2
clone size: NA
D gene: TRBD2
V gene: TRBV19
CDR3 protein: CASSYLAGGQNTGELFF
CDR3 DNA: TGTGCCAGTAGTTACCTAGCGGGGGGGCAGAACACCGGGGAGCTGTTTTTT

J gene: TRBJ1-6
clone size: NA
D gene: NA
V gene: TRBV6-5
CDR3 protein: CASTRRGFRNSPLHF
CDR3 DNA: TGTGCCAGCACTCGACGAGGTTTCCGTAATTCACCCCTCCACTTT

J gene: TRBJ2-2
clone size: once
D gene: TRBD2
V gene: TRBV7-3
CDR3 protein: CASSPSSGGELFF
CDR3 DNA: TGTGCCAGCAGCCCATCTAGCGGCGGGGAGCTGTTTTTT

J gene: TRBJ1-1
clone size: few
D gene: NA
V gene: TRBV7-6
CDR3 protein: CASSLGGTMNTEAFF
CDR3 DNA: TGTGCCAGCAGCTTAGGAGGAACGATGAACACTGAAGCTTTCTTT

J gene: TRBJ2-5
clone size: NA
D gene: NA
V gene: TRBV7-8
CDR3 protein: CASSVKLTGPSSETQYF
CDR3 DNA: TGTGCCAGCAGCGTTAAGTTAACCGGGCCCTCTAGCGAGACCCAGTACTTC

J gene: TRBJ2-7
clone size: NA
D gene: TRBD1
V gene: TRBV5-4
CDR3 protein: CASSLSPGGGDEQYF
CDR3 DNA: TGTGCCAGCAGCTTGAGTCCAGGGGGCGGCGACGAGCAGTACTTC

J gene: TRBJ2-1
clone size: NA
D gene: NA
V gene: TRBV10-3
CDR3 protein: CAISEPLSYNEQFF
CDR3 DNA: TGTGCCATCAGTGAGCCCTTATCTTACAATGAGCAGTTCTTC

J gene: TRBJ2-7
clone size: few
D gene: TRBD1
V gene: TRBV4-3
CDR3 protein: CASSRGQGYSYEQYF
CDR3 DNA: TGCGCCAGCAGCCGCGGACAGGGTTACTCCTACGAGCAGTACTTC

J gene: TRBJ1-4
clone size: few
D gene: NA
V gene: TRBV18
CDR3 protein: CASSPFAGTNEKLFF
CDR3 DNA: TGTGCCAGCTCACCTTTCGCAGGAACTAATGAAAAACTGTTTTTT

J gene: TRBJ1-2
clone size: NA
D gene: NA
V gene: TRBV4-1
CDR3 protein: CASSQAQANYGYTF
CDR3 DNA: TGCGCCAGCAGCCAAGCACAGGCTAACTATGGCTACACCTTC

J gene: TRBJ1-1
clone size: NA
D gene: NA
V gene: TRBV4-1
CDR3 protein: CASSRDSRPNTEAFF
CDR3 DNA: TGCGCCAGCAGCCGCGACAGTAGGCCTAACACTGAAGCTTTCTTT

J gene: TRBJ2-2
clone size: NA
D gene: NA
V gene: TRBV11-3
CDR3 protein: CASSLSSAAGELFF
CDR3 DNA: TGTGCCAGCAGCTTAAGTTCCGCGGCCGGGGAGCTGTTTTTT

J gene: TRBJ1-2
clone size: NA
D gene: TRBD1
V gene: TRBV7-2
CDR3 protein: CASSPGDRGWHGYTF
CDR3 DNA: TGTGCCAGCAGCCCCGGGGACAGGGGATGGCATGGCTACACCTTC

J gene: TRBJ1-2
clone size: few
D gene: TRBD1
V gene: TRBV5-4
CDR3 protein: CASSSPAGTGATYGYTF
CDR3 DNA: TGTGCCAGCAGCTCTCCAGCTGGGACAGGGGCGACCTATGGCTACACCTTC

J gene: TRBJ1-6
clone size: NA
D gene: NA
V gene: TRBV6-1
CDR3 protein: CASSGSPNSPLHF
CDR3 DNA: TGTGCCAGCTCGGGTTCCCCTAATTCACCCCTCCACTTT

J gene: TRBJ2-3
clone size: NA
D gene: TRBD2
V gene: TRBV19
CDR3 protein: CASRVRGGRADTQYF
CDR3 DNA: TGTGCCAGTAGAGTACGGGGGGGCCGGGCAGATACGCAGTATTTT

J gene: TRBJ1-2
clone size: NA
D gene: NA
V gene: TRBV4-1
CDR3 protein: CASSQPIQSNYGYTF
CDR3 DNA: TGCGCCAGCAGCCAACCTATACAGTCTAACTATGGCTACACCTTC

J gene: TRBJ1-6
clone size: NA
D gene: NA
V gene: TRBV11-1
CDR3 protein: CASSRLGGSPLHF
CDR3 DNA: TGTGCCAGCAGCCGACTTGGGGGGTCACCCCTCCACTTT

J gene: TRBJ2-2
clone size: NA
D gene: TRBD2
V gene: TRBV6-5
CDR3 protein: CASSHRGANTGELFF
CDR3 DNA: TGTGCCAGCAGCCATCGGGGGGCGAACACCGGGGAGCTGTTTTTT

J gene: TRBJ1-1
clone size: NA
D gene: TRBD1
V gene: TRBV6-5
CDR3 protein: CASSYDRAWGAFF
CDR3 DNA: TGTGCCAGCAGTTACGACAGGGCGTGGGGAGCTTTCTTT

J gene: TRBJ1-5
clone size: NA
D gene: NA
V gene: TRBV6-5
CDR3 protein: CAVGQGYQPQHF
CDR3 DNA: TGTGCCGTCGGTCAGGGCTACCAGCCCCAGCATTTT

J gene: TRBJ1-6
clone size: NA
D gene: TRBD1
V gene: TRBV4-1
CDR3 protein: CANSPLLGQGNSPLHF
CDR3 DNA: TGCGCCAACAGCCCCCTCCTGGGACAGGGGAATTCACCCCTCCACTTT

J gene: TRBJ1-5
clone size: few
D gene: NA
V gene: TRBV7-2
CDR3 protein: CASSLDGTGGRPQHF
CDR3 DNA: TGTGCCAGCAGCTTAGATGGGACGGGAGGCCGCCCCCAGCATTTT

J gene: TRBJ1-2
clone size: NA
D gene: NA
V gene: TRBV7-2
CDR3 protein: CASSPDREYYGYTF
CDR3 DNA: TGTGCCAGCAGCCCCGACAGAGAATACTATGGCTACACCTTC

J gene: TRBJ2-7
clone size: NA
D gene: NA
V gene: TRBV14
CDR3 protein: CASSHPTDTYYEQYF
CDR3 DNA: TGTGCCAGCAGCCACCCGACAGACACCTACTACGAGCAGTACTTC

J gene: TRBJ1-6
clone size: few
D gene: TRBD1
V gene: TRBV27
CDR3 protein: CASSTGDSPLHF
CDR3 DNA: TGTGCCAGCAGTACAGGGGATTCACCCCTCCACTTT

J gene: TRBJ2-7
clone size: once
D gene: NA
V gene: TRBV7-6
CDR3 protein: CASSRQEFTYEQYF
CDR3 DNA: TGTGCCAGCAGCCGACAGGAGTTTACCTACGAGCAGTACTTC

J gene: TRBJ1-6
clone size: once
D gene: TRBD1
V gene: TRBV5-6
CDR3 protein: CASSLVSLGQGHSPLHF
CDR3 DNA: TGTGCCAGCAGCTTGGTGTCCCTGGGACAGGGGCATTCACCCCTCCACTTT

J gene: TRBJ1-2
clone size: NA
D gene: NA
V gene: TRBV4-3
CDR3 protein: CASSQLLEHGYTF
CDR3 DNA: TGCGCCAGCAGCCAGCTCCTCGAGCATGGCTACACCTTC

J gene: TRBJ1-2
clone size: NA
D gene: NA
V gene: TRBV19
CDR3 protein: CASSSLRDTLNYTF
CDR3 DNA: TGTGCCAGTAGTTCCCTCCGGGACACCTTAAACTACACCTTC

J gene: TRBJ1-3
clone size: NA
D gene: NA
V gene: TRBV6-5
CDR3 protein: CASRPTGSGNTIYF
CDR3 DNA: TGTGCCAGCAGGCCAACAGGGTCTGGAAACACCATATATTTT

J gene: TRBJ2-3
clone size: NA
D gene: TRBD2
V gene: TRBV9
CDR3 protein: CASSAQTSGGSLGTDTQYF
CDR3 DNA: TGTGCCAGCAGCGCCCAGACTAGCGGGGGAAGCCTCGGCACAGATACGCAGTATTTT

J gene: TRBJ1-1
clone size: NA
D gene: TRBD1
V gene: TRBV2
CDR3 protein: CASKAAGTGAPWGTEAFF
CDR3 DNA: TGTGCCAGCAAGGCCGCTGGGACAGGAGCCCCTTGGGGCACTGAAGCTTTCTTT

J gene: TRBJ1-3
clone size: NA
D gene: NA
V gene: TRBV4-3
CDR3 protein: CASSQGEGNTIYF
CDR3 DNA: TGCGCCAGCAGCCAAGGAGAGGGCAACACCATATATTTT

J gene: TRBJ1-1
clone size: few
D gene: TRBD1
V gene: TRBV30
CDR3 protein: CAWSGTTGVVNTEAFF
CDR3 DNA: TGTGCCTGGAGTGGCACCACAGGGGTCGTGAACACTGAAGCTTTCTTT

J gene: TRBJ1-2
clone size: few
D gene: TRBD1
V gene: TRBV6-5
CDR3 protein: CASSYQGQGGPYGYTF
CDR3 DNA: TGTGCCAGCAGTTACCAGGGACAGGGGGGGCCTTATGGCTACACCTTC

J gene: TRBJ2-3
clone size: NA
D gene: NA
V gene: TRBV30
CDR3 protein: CAWSVGTAGNTDTQYF
CDR3 DNA: TGTGCCTGGAGTGTAGGGACGGCGGGGAACACAGATACGCAGTATTTT

J gene: TRBJ1-1
clone size: NA
D gene: NA
V gene: TRBV5-1
CDR3 protein: CASSSEGRDGTEAFF
CDR3 DNA: TGCGCCAGCAGCTCGGAGGGGCGGGATGGCACTGAAGCTTTCTTT

J gene: TRBJ2-7
clone size: NA
D gene: TRBD1
V gene: TRBV29-1
CDR3 protein: CSVEPATGGRGEQYF
CDR3 DNA: TGCAGCGTTGAACCTGCTACAGGGGGGCGCGGCGAGCAGTACTTC

J gene: TRBJ2-3
clone size: NA
D gene: TRBD2
V gene: TRBV4-3
CDR3 protein: CASSRTLAGDTDTQYF
CDR3 DNA: TGCGCCAGCAGCCGCACACTAGCGGGGGACACAGATACGCAGTATTTT

J gene: TRBJ1-2
clone size: once
D gene: NA
V gene: TRBV7-9
CDR3 protein: CASSQQYYGYTF
CDR3 DNA: TGTGCCAGCAGCCAACAATACTATGGCTACACCTTC

J gene: TRBJ2-5
clone size: NA
D gene: NA
V gene: TRBV11-3
CDR3 protein: CASSLGGTSQETQYF
CDR3 DNA: TGTGCCAGCAGCTTAGGCGGGACGTCGCAAGAGACCCAGTACTTC

J gene: TRBJ1-5
clone size: NA
D gene: NA
V gene: TRBV7-8
CDR3 protein: CASSLARRGDQPQHF
CDR3 DNA: TGTGCCAGCAGCTTAGCCCGCAGGGGAGATCAGCCCCAGCATTTT

J gene: TRBJ2-2
clone size: NA
D gene: TRBD2
V gene: TRBV7-2
CDR3 protein: CASSPPSGGAPGELFF
CDR3 DNA: TGTGCCAGCAGCCCCCCTAGCGGGGGGGCCCCCGGGGAGCTGTTTTTT

J gene: TRBJ1-1
clone size: NA
D gene: NA
V gene: TRBV7-7
CDR3 protein: CASSLDTYTEAFF
CDR3 DNA: TGTGCTAGCAGCTTGGACACCTACACTGAAGCTTTCTTT

J gene: TRBJ2-5
clone size: few
D gene: NA
V gene: TRBV19
CDR3 protein: CASSTGSNEETQYF
CDR3 DNA: TGTGCCAGTAGTACAGGGTCAAATGAAGAGACCCAGTACTTC